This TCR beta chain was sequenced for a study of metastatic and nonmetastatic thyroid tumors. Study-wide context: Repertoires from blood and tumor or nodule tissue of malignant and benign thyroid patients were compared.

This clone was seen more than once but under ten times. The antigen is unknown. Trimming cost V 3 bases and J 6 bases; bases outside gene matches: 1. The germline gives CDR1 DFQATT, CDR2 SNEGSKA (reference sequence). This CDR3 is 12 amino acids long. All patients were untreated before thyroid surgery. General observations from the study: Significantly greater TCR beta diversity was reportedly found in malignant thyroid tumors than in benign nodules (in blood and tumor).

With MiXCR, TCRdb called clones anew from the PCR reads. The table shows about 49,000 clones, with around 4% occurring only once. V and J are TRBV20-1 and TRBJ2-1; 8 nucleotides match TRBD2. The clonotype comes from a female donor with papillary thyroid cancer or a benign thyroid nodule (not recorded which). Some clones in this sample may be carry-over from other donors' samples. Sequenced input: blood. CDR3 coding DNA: TGCAGTGCTAGCGGGGGGGCCAATGAGCAGTTCTTC. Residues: CSASGGANEQFF.